The rows below give T cell receptor beta chains drawn from one sample of a study of vaccination effects on CD4 cells after COVID-19. For these TCRs, the target antigens are not known. Some clones are missing from TCRdb's copy, which holds only in-frame ones; the method was immunoSEQ multiplex PCR. The sample holds 70,000 or so clones, roughly 73% seen once. Sequences were derived from CD4+ T cells from PBMCs cultured without peptide, sampled after COVID-19 vaccination. The receptors come from a human donor who received a COVID-19 vaccine. CDR3s include the opening cysteine and the closing phenylalanine or tryptophan. The D gene is left open where the match is weak. Some rows mark clone size as missing; the rest say once, few, many or name a class of expanded clone.

j_gene: TRBJ2-1
d_gene: .
v_gene: TRBV24-1
abundance: .
CDR3aa: CATSEVGQGAYNEQFF
CDR3nt: TGTGCCACCAGTGAGGTTGGGCAGGGAGCCTACAATGAGCAGTTCTTC

j_gene: TRBJ1-2
d_gene: .
v_gene: TRBV6-5
abundance: .
CDR3aa: CASKFQGSGYTF
CDR3nt: TGTGCCAGCAAATTTCAGGGCTCTGGCTACACCTTC

j_gene: TRBJ2-1
d_gene: .
v_gene: TRBV7-2
abundance: few
CDR3aa: CASSLVPGYNEQFF
CDR3nt: TGTGCCAGCAGCTTAGTTCCCGGTTACAATGAGCAGTTCTTC

j_gene: TRBJ1-4
d_gene: .
v_gene: TRBV6-5
abundance: .
CDR3aa: CASRGGMSNEKLFF
CDR3nt: TGTGCCAGCAGGGGGGGTATGTCTAATGAAAAACTGTTTTTT

j_gene: TRBJ1-4
d_gene: TRBD1
v_gene: TRBV7-2
abundance: .
CDR3aa: CASSSTGALSTNEKLFF
CDR3nt: TGTGCCAGCAGCTCCACAGGGGCCTTATCAACTAATGAAAAACTGTTTTTT

j_gene: TRBJ2-6
d_gene: .
v_gene: TRBV25-1
abundance: .
CDR3aa: CASSVGTGSGANVLTF
CDR3nt: TGTGCCAGCAGTGTGGGGACGGGCTCTGGGGCCAACGTCCTGACTTTC

j_gene: TRBJ1-2
d_gene: .
v_gene: TRBV7-9
abundance: .
CDR3aa: CASTPDGANYGYTF
CDR3nt: TGTGCCAGCACCCCCGACGGAGCTAACTATGGCTACACCTTC

j_gene: TRBJ2-6
d_gene: .
v_gene: TRBV19
abundance: once
CDR3aa: CASQGHSSGANVLTF
CDR3nt: TGTGCCAGTCAGGGACACAGCTCTGGGGCCAACGTCCTGACTTTC

j_gene: TRBJ1-2
d_gene: .
v_gene: TRBV20-1
abundance: few
CDR3aa: CSGRDNGYTF
CDR3nt: TGCAGTGGCAGGGACAATGGCTACACCTTC

j_gene: TRBJ2-5
d_gene: .
v_gene: TRBV19
abundance: .
CDR3aa: CASSGPNRVMGETQYF
CDR3nt: TGTGCCAGTAGTGGGCCGAACAGAGTGATGGGGGAGACCCAGTACTTC

j_gene: TRBJ1-1
d_gene: .
v_gene: TRBV28
abundance: .
CDR3aa: CASSSTRQSTEAFF
CDR3nt: TGTGCCAGCAGTTCGACAAGACAGAGCACTGAAGCTTTCTTT

j_gene: TRBJ2-2
d_gene: .
v_gene: TRBV7-2
abundance: .
CDR3aa: CASSFRVTGELFF
CDR3nt: TGTGCCAGCAGCTTCAGGGTCACCGGGGAGCTGTTTTTT

j_gene: TRBJ2-3
d_gene: .
v_gene: TRBV2
abundance: few
CDR3aa: CASSDDREDDTQYF
CDR3nt: TGTGCCAGCAGTGACGATAGGGAGGATGATACGCAGTATTTT

j_gene: TRBJ2-5
d_gene: .
v_gene: TRBV2
abundance: .
CDR3aa: CASSTSTQETQYF
CDR3nt: TGTGCCAGCAGTACTAGCACCCAAGAGACCCAGTACTTC

j_gene: TRBJ2-1
d_gene: .
v_gene: TRBV10-3
abundance: .
CDR3aa: CAISLRGQAGGAIGEQFF
CDR3nt: TGTGCCATCAGTCTCAGGGGGCAGGCCGGGGGGGCAATTGGTGAGCAGTTCTTC

j_gene: TRBJ2-5
d_gene: .
v_gene: TRBV5-5
abundance: .
CDR3aa: CASSWGQQQETQYF
CDR3nt: TGTGCCAGCAGCTGGGGTCAGCAACAAGAGACCCAGTACTTC